These 4 T cell receptor beta chains were sequenced from one sample in a study of neoadjuvant anti-PD-1 for oral cavity cancer. Profiling relied on immunoSEQ multiplex PCR, and the TCRdb table lists in-frame clones only, not all of them. There are about 17,000 clones in the sample; just over 65% occur only once, and approximately 2.5% lies in the top ten. Sequenced here: PBMCs, sampled before nivolumab (anti-PD-1) treatment. The source of these receptors is a person aged 35-79 years with oral cavity squamous cell carcinoma.

The chain has TRBV5-3 and TRBJ1-4; possible D gene TRBD1, 6 bases. TRBV5-3 is placed among ORFs of uncertain function. This CDR3 spans 15 amino acids. V lost 1 base and J 8 bases, leaving 15 bases between the germline ends. CDR3 DNA sequence: TGTGCCAGAAGCTTGTTTAACGGGAGGGGGGAAAAACTGTTTTTT. It translates to CARSLFNGRGEKLFF.

The rearrangement joins TRBV13 to TRBJ2-7; D ambiguous. V lost 5 bases to trimming and J lost 1 base, with 12 bases between them. Germline values: CDR1 PRHDT, CDR2 FYEKMQ (reference sequence). The CDR3 spans 14 residues. CDR3 residues: CASSPSSTSYEQYF. The DNA of the CDR3 is TGTGCCAGCAGCCCCTCATCTACGTCCTACGAGCAGTACTTC.

This clone has just a few counts. The rearrangement uses TRBV4-1 and TRBJ1-4; D unresolved. The ends were cut back, 3 bases at V and 6 bases at J, with 14 bases in the middle. This CDR3 contains 15 residues. Germline loops: CDR1 MGHRA, CDR2 YSYEKL. CDR3 sequence reads: CASSQTVLSYEKLFF. DNA of the CDR3: TGCGCCAGCAGCCAGACGGTATTATCTTATGAAAAACTGTTTTTT.

The chain has TRBV28 and TRBJ2-7; 7 bases fit TRBD1. Per germline, CDR1 MDHEN and CDR2 SYDVKM. This CDR3 has 13 amino acids. After removal of 5 bases from V and 3 bases from J, the junction contained 4 bases not matched to a gene. The CDR3 region is CASSRDSNYEQYF. The CDR3 coding sequence is TGTGCCAGCAGTCGGGACAGTAACTACGAGCAGTACTTC.